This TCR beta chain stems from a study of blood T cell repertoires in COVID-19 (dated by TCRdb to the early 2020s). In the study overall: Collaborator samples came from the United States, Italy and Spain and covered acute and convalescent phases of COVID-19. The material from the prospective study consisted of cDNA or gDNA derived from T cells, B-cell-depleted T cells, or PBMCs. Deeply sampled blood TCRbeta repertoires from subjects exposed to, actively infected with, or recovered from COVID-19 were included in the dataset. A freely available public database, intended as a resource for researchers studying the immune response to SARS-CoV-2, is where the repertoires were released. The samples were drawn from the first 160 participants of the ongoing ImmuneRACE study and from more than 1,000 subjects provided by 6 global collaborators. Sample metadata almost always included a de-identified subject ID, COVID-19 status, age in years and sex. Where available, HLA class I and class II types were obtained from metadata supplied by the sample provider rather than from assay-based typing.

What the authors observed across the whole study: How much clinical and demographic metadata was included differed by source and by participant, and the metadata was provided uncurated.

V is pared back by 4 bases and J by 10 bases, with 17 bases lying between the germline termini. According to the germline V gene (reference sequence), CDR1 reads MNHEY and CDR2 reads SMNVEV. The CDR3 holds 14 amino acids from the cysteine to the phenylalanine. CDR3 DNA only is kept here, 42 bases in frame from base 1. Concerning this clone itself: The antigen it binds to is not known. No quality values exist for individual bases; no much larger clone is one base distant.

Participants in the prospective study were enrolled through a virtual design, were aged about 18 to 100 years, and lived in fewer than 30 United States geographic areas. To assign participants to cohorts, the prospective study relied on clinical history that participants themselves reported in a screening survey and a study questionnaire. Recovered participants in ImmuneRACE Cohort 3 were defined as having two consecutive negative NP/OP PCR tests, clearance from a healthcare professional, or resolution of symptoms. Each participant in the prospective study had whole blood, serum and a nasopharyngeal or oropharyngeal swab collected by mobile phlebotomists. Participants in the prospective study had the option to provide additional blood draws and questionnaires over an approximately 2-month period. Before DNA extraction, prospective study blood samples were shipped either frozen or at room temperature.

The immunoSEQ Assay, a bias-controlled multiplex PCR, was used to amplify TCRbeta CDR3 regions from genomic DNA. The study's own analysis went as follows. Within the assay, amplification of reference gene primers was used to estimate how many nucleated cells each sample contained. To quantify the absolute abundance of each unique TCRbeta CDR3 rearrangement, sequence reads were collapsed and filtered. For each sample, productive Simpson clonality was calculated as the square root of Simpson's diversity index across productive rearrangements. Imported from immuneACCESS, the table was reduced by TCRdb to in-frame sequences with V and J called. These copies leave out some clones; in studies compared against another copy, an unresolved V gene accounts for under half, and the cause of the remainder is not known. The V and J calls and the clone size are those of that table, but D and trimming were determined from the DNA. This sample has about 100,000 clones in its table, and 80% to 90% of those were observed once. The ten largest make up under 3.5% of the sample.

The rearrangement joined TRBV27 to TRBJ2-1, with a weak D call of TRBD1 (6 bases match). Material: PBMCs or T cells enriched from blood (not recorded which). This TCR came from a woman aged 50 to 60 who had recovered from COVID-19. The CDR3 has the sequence CASSSQQGRKEQFF. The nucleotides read TGTGCCAGCAGTTCACAACAGGGTCGCAAGGAGCAGTTCTTC.